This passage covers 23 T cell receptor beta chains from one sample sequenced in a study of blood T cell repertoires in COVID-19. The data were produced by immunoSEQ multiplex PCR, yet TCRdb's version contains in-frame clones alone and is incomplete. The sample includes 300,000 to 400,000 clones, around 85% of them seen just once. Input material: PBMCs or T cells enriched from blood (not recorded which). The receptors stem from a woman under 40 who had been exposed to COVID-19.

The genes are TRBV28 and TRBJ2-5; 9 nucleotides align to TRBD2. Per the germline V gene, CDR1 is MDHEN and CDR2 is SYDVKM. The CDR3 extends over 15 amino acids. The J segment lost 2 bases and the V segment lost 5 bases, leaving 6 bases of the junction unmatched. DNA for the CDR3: TGTGCCAGCAGTGTAGCGGGGGCTTTTCAAGAGACCCAGTACTTC. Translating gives CASSVAGAFQETQYF.

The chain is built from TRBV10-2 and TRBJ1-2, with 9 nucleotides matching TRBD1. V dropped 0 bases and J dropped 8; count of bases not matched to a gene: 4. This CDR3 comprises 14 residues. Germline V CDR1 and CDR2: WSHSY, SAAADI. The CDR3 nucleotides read TGCGCCAGCAGTGAGTCGGACAGGGGCGGAGGCTACACCTTC. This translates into CASSESDRGGGYTF.

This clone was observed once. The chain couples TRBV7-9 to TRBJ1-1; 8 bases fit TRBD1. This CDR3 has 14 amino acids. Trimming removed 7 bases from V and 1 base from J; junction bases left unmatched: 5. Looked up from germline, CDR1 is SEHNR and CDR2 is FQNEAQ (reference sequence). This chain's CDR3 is CASNFGQGNTEAFF. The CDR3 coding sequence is TGTGCCAGCAATTTTGGACAGGGGAACACTGAAGCTTTCTTT.

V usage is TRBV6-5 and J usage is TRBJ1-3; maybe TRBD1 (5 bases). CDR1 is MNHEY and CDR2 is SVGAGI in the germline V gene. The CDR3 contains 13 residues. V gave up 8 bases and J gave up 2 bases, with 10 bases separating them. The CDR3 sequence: CASLVGAGNTIYF. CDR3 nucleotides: TGTGCCAGCCTCGTAGGGGCTGGAAACACCATATATTTT.

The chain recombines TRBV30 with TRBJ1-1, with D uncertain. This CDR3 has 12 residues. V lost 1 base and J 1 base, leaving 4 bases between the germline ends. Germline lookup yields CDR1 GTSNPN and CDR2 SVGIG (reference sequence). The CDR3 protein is CAWSGGNTEAFF. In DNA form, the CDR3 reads TGTGCCTGGAGTGGAGGGAACACTGAAGCTTTCTTT.

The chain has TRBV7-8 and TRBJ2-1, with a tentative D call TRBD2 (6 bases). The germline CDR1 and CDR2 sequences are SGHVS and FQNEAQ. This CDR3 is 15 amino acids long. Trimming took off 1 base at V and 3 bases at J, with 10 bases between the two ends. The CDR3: CASSLGGVVYNEQFF. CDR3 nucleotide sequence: TGTGCCAGCAGCTTAGGGGGGGTGGTCTACAATGAGCAGTTCTTC.

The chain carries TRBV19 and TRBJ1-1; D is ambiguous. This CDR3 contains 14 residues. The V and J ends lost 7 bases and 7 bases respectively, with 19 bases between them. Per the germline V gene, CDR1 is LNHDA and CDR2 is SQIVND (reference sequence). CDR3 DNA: TGTGCCAGTATTGATCCAGGACTCGCGTTTGAAGCTTTCTTT. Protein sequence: CASIDPGLAFEAFF.

CDR3 residues: CASSPDRSNQPQHF. The CDR3 region has the DNA TGCGCCAGCAGCCCGGACAGGAGCAATCAGCCCCAGCATTTT. The chain uses TRBV5-1 and TRBJ1-5, with TRBD1 matching over 7 bases. Germline lookup yields CDR1 SGHRS and CDR2 YFSETQ. This CDR3 comprises 14 residues. Trimming removed 4 bases from V and 1 base from J; junction bases left unmatched: 2.

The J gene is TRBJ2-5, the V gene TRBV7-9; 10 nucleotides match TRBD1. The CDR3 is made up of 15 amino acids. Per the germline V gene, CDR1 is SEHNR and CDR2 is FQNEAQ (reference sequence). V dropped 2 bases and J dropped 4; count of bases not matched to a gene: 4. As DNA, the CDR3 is TGTGCCAGCAGCTTACCGGACAGGGGGGCAGAGACCCAGTACTTC. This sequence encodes CASSLPDRGAETQYF.

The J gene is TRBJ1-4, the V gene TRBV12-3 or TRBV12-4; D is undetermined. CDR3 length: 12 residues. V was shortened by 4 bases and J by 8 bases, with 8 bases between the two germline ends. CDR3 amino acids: CASSSLAEKLFF. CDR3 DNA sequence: TGTGCCAGCAGTTCCTTGGCCGAAAAACTGTTTTTT.

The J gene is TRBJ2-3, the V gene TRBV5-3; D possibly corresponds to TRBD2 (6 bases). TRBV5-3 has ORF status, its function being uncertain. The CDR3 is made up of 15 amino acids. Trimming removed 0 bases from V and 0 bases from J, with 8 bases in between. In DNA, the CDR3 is TGTGCCAGAAGCTTGGGGGAGGCCAGCACAGATACGCAGTATTTT. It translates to CARSLGEASTDTQYF.

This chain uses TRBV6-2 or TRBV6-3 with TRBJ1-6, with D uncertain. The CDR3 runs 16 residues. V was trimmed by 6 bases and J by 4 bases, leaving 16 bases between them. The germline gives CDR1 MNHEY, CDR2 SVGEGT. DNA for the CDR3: TGTGCCAGCAGCGGCGTTCCGGGGAATTATAATTCACCCCTCCACTTT. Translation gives CASSGVPGNYNSPLHF.

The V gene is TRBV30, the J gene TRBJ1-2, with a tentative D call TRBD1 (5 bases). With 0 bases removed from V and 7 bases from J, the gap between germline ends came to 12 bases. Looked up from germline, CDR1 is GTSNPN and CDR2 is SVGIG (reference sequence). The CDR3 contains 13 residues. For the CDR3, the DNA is TGTGCCTGGAGTGTTTTAGGGGCTCTTGGCTACACCTTC. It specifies CAWSVLGALGYTF. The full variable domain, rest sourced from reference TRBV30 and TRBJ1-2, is SQTIHQWPATLVQPVGSPLSLECTVEGTSNPNLYWYRQAAGRGLQLLFYSVGIGQISSEVPQNLSASRPQDRQFILSSKKLLLSDSGFYLCAWSVLGALGYTFGSGTRLTVV.

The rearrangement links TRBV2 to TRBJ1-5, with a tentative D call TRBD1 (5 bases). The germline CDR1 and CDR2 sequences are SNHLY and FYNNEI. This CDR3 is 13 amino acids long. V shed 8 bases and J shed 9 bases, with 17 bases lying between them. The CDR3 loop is CASRQSSSSPQHF. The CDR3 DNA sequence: TGTGCCAGCCGACAGTCCTCATCATCGCCCCAGCATTTT.

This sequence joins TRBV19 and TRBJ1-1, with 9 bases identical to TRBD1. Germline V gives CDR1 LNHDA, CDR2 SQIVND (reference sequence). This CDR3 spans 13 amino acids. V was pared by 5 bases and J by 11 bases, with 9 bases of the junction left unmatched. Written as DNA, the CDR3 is TGTGCCAGTAGTTCCCGGACAGGGGTGGGGGCTTTCTTT. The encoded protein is CASSSRTGVGAFF.

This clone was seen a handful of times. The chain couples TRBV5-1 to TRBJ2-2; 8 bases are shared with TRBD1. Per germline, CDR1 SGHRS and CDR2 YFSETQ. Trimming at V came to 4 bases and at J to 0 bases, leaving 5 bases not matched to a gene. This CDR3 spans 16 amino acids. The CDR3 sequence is CASSVQGAPNTGELFF. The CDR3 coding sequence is TGCGCCAGCAGCGTTCAGGGGGCGCCGAACACCGGGGAGCTGTTTTTT.

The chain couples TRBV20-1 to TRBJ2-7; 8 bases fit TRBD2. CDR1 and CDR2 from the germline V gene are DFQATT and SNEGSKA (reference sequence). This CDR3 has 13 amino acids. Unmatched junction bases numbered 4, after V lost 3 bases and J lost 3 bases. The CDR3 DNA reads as TGCAGTGCTAGTAAGCGGGAGATCTACGAGCAGTACTTC. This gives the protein CSASKREIYEQYF.

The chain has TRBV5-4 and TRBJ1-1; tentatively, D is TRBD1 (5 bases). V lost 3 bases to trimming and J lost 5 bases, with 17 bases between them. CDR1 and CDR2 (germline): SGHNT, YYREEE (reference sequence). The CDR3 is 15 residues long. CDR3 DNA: TGTGCCAGCAGCTCTTTTTCGGGGGGAAGGACTGAAGCTTTCTTT. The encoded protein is CASSSFSGGRTEAFF.

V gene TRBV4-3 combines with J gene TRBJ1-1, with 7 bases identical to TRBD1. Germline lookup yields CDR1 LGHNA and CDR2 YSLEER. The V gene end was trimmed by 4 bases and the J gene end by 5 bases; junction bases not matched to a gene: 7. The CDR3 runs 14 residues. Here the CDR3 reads CASSPGSRGTEAFF. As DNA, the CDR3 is TGCGCCAGCAGCCCCGGATCCAGGGGGACTGAAGCTTTCTTT.

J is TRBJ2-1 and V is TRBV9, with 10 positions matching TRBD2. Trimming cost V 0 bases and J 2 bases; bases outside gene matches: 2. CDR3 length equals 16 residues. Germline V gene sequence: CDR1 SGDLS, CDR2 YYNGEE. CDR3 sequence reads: CASSVALAGAYNEQFF. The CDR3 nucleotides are TGTGCCAGCAGCGTAGCTCTAGCGGGGGCCTACAATGAGCAGTTCTTC.

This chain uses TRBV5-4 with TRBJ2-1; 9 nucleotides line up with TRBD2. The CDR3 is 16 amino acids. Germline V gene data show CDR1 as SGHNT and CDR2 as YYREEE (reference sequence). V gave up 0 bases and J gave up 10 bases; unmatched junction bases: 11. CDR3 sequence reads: CASSLGMASGKNEQFF. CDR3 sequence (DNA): TGTGCCAGCAGCTTGGGTATGGCTAGCGGGAAGAACGAGCAGTTCTTC.

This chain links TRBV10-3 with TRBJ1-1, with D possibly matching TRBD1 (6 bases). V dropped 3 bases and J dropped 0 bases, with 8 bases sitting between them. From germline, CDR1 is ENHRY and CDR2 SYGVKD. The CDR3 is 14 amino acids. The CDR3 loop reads CAISEPGVNTEAFF. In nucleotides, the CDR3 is TGTGCCATCAGTGAACCAGGGGTGAACACTGAAGCTTTCTTT.

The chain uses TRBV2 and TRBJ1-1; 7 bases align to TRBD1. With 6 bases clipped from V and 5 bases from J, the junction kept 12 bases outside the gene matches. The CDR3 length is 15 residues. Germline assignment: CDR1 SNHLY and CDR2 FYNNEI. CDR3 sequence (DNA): TGTGCCAGCAGGGTTGAGGGGGGCAGGGGGACTGAAGCTTTCTTT. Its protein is CASRVEGGRGTEAFF.